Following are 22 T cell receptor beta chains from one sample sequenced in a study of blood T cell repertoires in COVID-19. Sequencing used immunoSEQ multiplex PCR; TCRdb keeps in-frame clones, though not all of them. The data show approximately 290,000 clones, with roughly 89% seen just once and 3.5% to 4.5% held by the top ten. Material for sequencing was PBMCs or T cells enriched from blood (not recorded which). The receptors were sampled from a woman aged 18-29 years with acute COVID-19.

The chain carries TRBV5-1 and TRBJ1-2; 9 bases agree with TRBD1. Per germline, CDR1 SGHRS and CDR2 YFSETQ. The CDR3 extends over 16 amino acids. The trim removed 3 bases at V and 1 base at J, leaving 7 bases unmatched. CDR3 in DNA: TGCGCCAGCAGCTCGGGGACAGGGACTAATAACTATGGCTACACCTTC. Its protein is CASSSGTGTNNYGYTF.

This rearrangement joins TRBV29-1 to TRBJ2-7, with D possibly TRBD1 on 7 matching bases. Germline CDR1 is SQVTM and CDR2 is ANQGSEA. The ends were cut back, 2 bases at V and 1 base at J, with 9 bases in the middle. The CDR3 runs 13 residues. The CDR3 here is CSVESGGSYEQYF. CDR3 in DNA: TGCAGCGTTGAATCAGGGGGGTCCTACGAGCAGTACTTC.

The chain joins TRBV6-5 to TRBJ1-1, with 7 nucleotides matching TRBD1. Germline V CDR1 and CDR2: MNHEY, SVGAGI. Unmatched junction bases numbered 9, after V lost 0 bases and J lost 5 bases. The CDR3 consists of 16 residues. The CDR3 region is CASSYSLTTGQTEAFF. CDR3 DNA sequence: TGTGCCAGCAGTTACTCTTTAACTACGGGACAGACTGAAGCTTTCTTT.

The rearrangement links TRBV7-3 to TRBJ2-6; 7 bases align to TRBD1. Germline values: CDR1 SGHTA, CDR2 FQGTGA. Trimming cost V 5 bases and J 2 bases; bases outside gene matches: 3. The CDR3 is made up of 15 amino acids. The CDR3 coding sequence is TGTGCCAGCAGCCCAGACAGGGCTGGGGCCAACGTCCTGACTTTC. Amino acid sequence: CASSPDRAGANVLTF.

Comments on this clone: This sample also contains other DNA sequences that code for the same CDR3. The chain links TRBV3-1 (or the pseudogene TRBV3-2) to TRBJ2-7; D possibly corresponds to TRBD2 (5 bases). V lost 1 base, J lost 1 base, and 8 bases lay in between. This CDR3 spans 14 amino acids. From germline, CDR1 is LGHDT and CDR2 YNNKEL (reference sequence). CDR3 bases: TGTGCCAGCAGCCAAGTTGGCGGGTCCTACGAGCAGTACTTC. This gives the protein CASSQVGGSYEQYF.

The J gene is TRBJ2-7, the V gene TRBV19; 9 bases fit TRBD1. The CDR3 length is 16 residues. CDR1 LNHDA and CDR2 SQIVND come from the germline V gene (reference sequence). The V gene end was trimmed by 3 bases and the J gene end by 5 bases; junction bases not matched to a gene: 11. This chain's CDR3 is CASSIRIGTGMHEQYF. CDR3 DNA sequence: TGTGCCAGTAGTATCCGTATCGGGACAGGGATGCACGAGCAGTACTTC.

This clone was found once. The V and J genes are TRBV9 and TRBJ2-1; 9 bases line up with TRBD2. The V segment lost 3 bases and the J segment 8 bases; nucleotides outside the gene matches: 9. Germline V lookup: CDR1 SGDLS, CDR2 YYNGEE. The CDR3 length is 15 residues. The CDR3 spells CASSASILAGDEQFF. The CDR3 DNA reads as TGTGCCAGCAGCGCCAGCATTTTAGCGGGAGATGAGCAGTTCTTC. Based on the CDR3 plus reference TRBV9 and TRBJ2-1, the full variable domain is DSGVTQTPKHLITATGQRVTLRCSPRSGDLSVYWYQQSLDQGLQFLIQYYNGEERAKGNILERFSAQQFPDLHSELNLSSLELGDSALYFCASSASILAGDEQFFGPGTRLTVL.

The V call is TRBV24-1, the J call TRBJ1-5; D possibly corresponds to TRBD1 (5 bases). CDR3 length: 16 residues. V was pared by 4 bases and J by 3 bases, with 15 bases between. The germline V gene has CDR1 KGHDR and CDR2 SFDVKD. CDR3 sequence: CATSEVQDYYNQPQHF. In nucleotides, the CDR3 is TGTGCCACCAGTGAAGTACAGGATTACTACAATCAGCCCCAGCATTTT.

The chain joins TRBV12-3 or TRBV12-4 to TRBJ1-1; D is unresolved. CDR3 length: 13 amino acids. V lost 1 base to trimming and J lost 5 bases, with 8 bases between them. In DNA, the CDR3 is TGTGCCAGCAGTTTAGAGAGGAGGACTGAAGCTTTCTTT. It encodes CASSLERRTEAFF.

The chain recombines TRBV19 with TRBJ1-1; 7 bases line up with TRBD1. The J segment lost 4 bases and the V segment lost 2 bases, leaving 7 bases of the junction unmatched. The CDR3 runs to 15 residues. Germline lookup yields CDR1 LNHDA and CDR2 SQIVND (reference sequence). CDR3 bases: TGTGCCAGTAGTATAATTAGTTCAGGGGGCACTGAAGCTTTCTTT. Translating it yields CASSIISSGGTEAFF.

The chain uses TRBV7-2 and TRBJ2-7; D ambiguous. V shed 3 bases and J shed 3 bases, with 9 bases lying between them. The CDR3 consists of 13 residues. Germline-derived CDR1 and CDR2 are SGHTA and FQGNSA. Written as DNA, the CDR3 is TGTGCCAGCAGCTTCCGACAAGTCTACGAGCAGTACTTC. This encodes CASSFRQVYEQYF.

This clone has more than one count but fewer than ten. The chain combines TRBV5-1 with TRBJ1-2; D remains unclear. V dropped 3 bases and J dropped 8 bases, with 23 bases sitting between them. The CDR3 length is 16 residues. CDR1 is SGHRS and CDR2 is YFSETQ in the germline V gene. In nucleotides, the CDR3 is TGCGCCAGCAGCTCGCCCCTAGACCCACACTCGAAAGGCTACACCTTC. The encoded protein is CASSSPLDPHSKGYTF. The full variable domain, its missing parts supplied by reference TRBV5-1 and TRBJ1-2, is KAGVTQTPRYLIKTRGQQVTLSCSPISGHRSVSWYQQTPGQGLQFLFEYFSETQRNKGNFPGRFSGRQFSNSRSEMNVSTLELGDSALYLCASSSPLDPHSKGYTFGSGTRLTVV.

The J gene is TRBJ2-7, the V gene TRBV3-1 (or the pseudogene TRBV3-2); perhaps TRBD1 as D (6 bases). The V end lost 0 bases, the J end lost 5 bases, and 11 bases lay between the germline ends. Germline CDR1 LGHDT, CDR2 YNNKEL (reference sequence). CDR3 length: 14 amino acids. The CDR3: CASSQEGHSDEQYF. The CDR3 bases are TGTGCCAGCAGCCAAGAGGGACATAGCGACGAGCAGTACTTC.

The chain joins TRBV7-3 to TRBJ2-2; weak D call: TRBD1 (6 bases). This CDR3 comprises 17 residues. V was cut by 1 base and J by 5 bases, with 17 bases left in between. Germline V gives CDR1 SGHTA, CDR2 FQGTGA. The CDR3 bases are TGTGCCAGCAGCTTAATTGGGACACCGCTAACGACCGGGGAGCTGTTTTTT. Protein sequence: CASSLIGTPLTTGELFF.

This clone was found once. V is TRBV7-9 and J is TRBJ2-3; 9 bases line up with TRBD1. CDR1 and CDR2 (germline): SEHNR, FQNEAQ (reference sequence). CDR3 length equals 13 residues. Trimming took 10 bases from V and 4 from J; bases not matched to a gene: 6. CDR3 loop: CANGDRGADTQYF. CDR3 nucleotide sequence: TGTGCCAACGGCGACAGGGGGGCAGATACGCAGTATTTT.

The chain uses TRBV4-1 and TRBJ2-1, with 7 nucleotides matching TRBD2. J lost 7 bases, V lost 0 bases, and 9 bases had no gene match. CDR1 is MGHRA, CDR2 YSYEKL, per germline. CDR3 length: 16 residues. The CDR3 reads CASSQDRREKLNEQFF. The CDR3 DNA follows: TGCGCCAGCAGCCAAGATCGGCGGGAGAAATTGAATGAGCAGTTCTTC.

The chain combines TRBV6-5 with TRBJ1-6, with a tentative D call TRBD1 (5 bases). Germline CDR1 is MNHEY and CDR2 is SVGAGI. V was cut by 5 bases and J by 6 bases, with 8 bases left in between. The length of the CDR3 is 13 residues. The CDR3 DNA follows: TGTGCCAGCAGTCCCGGGGGTAATTCACCCCTCCACTTT. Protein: CASSPGGNSPLHF.

The CDR3 is CASGLNPGTSGLAKNIQYF. The CDR3 DNA follows: TGTGCTAGTGGTCTTAACCCCGGGACTAGCGGGCTCGCCAAAAACATTCAGTACTTC. This chain links TRBV12-5 with TRBJ2-4; 12 bases are a match to TRBD2. Germline V CDR1 and CDR2: LGHNT, FRNRAP. After removal of 5 bases from V and 1 base from J, the junction contained 12 bases not matched to a gene. The CDR3 extends over 19 amino acids.

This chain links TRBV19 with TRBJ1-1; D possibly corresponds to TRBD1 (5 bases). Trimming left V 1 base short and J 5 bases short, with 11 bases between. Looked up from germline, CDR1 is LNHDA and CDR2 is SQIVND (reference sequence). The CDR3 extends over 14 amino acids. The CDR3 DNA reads TGTGCCAGTAGTATAGCCCAGGGTGGGACTGAAGCTTTCTTT. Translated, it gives CASSIAQGGTEAFF.

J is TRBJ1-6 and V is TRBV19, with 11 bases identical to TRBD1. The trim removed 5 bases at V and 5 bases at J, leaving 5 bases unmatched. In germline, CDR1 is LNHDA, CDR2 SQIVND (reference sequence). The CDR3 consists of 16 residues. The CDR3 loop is CASSLGQGVNNSPLHF. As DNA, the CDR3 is TGTGCCAGTAGTTTGGGACAGGGGGTCAATAATTCACCCCTCCACTTT.

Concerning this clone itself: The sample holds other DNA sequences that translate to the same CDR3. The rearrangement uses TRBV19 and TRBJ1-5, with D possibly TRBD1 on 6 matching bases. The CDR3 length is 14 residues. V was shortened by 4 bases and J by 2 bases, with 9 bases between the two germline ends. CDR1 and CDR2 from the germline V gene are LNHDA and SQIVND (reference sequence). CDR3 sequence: CASSNGGGNQPQHF. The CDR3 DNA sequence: TGTGCCAGTAGTAATGGGGGCGGCAATCAGCCCCAGCATTTT.

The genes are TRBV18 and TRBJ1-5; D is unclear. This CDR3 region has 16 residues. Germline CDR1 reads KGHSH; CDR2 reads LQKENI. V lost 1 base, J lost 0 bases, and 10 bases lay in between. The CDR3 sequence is CASSPQTLYSNQPQHF. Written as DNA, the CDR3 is TGTGCCAGCTCACCACAGACACTTTATAGCAATCAGCCCCAGCATTTT.